This T cell receptor beta chain was sequenced in a study of blood T cells in healthy people across ages. The table lists this clonotype with a few counts. The CDR3 has 14 residues. Combining a sample-barcoded 5' primer with a J-beta primer mix, a second PCR ran for roughly 7 to 11 cycles. TCRdb reprocessed the 5' RACE reads with MiXCR, giving one entry per CDR3 protein. The table lists 800,000 or so distinct CDR3 sequences, just under 25% of them singletons. In addition, the sample was reused for a study of T cells of mothers and their children. That paper notes: Thymic selection molds TCR recombination products alike in related and unrelated pairs. At a sensitivity of about 98 clones per million clonotypes, no persistent microchimeric T cell clones appeared.

V gene TRBV21-1 combines with J gene TRBJ2-1; the table's D call TRBD1 went unverified against the DNA. TRBV21-1 is noted as a pseudogene. The clonotype originates from a boy younger than 18 in good health. Sequencing was done on a sample of blood. CDR3 in DNA: TGTGCCAGCATGGGTTCTGGGCGTTTCAATGAGCAGTTCTTC. This codes for CASMGSGRFNEQFF.